Here is one T cell receptor beta chain with its context. As yet, its antigen is unknown. The data stem from a study of cytomegalovirus exposure and HLA in healthy donors. Study-level background: The Caucasian-associated ancestry cluster held about 80% of 300 to 450 genotyped donors.

V lost 8 bases and J lost 9, with 14 bases in between. This CDR3 spans 12 amino acids. From germline, CDR1 is MDHEN and CDR2 SYDVKM. A multiplex PCR was run with 60 Vbeta primers and 13 Jbeta primers. The method was immunoSEQ multiplex PCR; TCRdb's version includes in-frame clones alone and lacks a portion of them. The table includes 200,000 or so clones, about four fifths detected once. Study results and limitations: Most CMV-associated TCR beta chains appeared HLA-restricted in a later analysis. In a later analysis, at a false discovery rate of 0.05, 16,951 TCR beta sequences matched HLA alleles. Across donors, sequencing depth was assumed by presence/absence analyses to be roughly uniform.

V usage is TRBV28 and J usage is TRBJ2-4; D is possibly TRBD1 (6 bases). This TCR was sampled from a male donor in good health and CMV-seropositive. The sample was PBMCs. CDR3 nucleotides: TGTGCCAGCCGGGACATGTCTAGCATTCAGTACTTC. The encoded protein is CASRDMSSIQYF.